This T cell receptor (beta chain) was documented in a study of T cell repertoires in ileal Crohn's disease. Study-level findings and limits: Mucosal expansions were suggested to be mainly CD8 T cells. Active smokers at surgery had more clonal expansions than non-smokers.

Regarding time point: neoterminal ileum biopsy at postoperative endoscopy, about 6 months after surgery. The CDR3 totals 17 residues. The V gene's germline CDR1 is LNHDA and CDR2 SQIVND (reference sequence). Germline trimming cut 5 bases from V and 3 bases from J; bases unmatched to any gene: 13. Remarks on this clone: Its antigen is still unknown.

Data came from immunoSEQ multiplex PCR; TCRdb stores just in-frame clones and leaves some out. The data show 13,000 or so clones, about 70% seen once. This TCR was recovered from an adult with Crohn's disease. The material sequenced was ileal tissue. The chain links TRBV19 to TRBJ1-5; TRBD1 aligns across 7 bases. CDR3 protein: CASSEIPGQLPNQPQHF. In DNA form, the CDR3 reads TGTGCCAGTAGTGAAATCCCGGGACAGTTGCCCAATCAGCCCCAGCATTTT.